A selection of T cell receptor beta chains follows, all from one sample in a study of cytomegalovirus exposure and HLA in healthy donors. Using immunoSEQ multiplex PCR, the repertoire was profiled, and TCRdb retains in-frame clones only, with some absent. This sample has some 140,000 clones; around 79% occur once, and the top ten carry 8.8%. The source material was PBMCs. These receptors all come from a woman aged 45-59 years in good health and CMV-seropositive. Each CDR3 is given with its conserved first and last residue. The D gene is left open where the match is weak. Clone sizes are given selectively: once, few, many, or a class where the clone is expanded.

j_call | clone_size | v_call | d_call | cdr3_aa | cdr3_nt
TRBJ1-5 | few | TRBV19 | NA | CASSLRRIGNQPQHF | TGTGCCAGTAGTCTCCGGAGGATTGGCAATCAGCCCCAGCATTTT
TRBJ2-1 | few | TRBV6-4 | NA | CASRAGPGNEQFF | TGTGCCAGCAGAGCCGGACCAGGGAATGAGCAGTTCTTC
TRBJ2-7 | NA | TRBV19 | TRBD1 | CASTTAGGSSYEQYF | TGTGCCAGTACCACGGCAGGGGGCTCCTCCTACGAGCAGTACTTC
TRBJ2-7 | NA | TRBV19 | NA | CASSDGQTYEQYF | TGTGCCAGTAGTGATGGACAAACCTACGAGCAGTACTTC
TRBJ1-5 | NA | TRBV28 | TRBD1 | CASTTPGQGRQPQHF | TGTGCCAGCACTACTCCGGGACAGGGTAGACAGCCCCAGCATTTT
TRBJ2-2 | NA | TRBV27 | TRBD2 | CASSAHLAGSSTGELFF | TGTGCCAGCAGTGCTCATCTAGCGGGGAGTTCCACCGGGGAGCTGTTTTTT
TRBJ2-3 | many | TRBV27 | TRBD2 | CASSSVGGAPDTQYF | TGTGCCAGCAGCTCAGTCGGGGGGGCCCCAGATACGCAGTATTTT
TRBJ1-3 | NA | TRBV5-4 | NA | CASSPWRGSSGNTIYF | TGTGCCAGCAGCCCCTGGAGGGGAAGCTCTGGAAACACCATATATTTT
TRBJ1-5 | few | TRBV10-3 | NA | CAISRRTPRKRNQPQHF | TGTGCCATCAGTCGGAGGACCCCAAGGAAGCGCAATCAGCCCCAGCATTTT
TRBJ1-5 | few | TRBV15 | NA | CATSRAGNSNQPQHF | TGTGCCACCAGCAGAGCAGGGAATAGCAATCAGCCCCAGCATTTT
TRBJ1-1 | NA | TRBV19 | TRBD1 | CASSSTQGDTEAFF | TGTGCCAGTAGTAGTACCCAGGGGGACACCGAAGCTTTCTTT
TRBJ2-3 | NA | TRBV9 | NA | CASSVGGGDTQYF | TGTGCCAGCAGCGTAGGAGGGGGAGATACGCAGTATTTT
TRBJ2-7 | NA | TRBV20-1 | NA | CSALLPNEQYF | TGCAGTGCTTTACTCCCGAACGAGCAGTACTTC
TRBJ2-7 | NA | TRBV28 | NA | CASSQTAKYEQYF | TGTGCCAGCAGCCAGACAGCTAAGTACGAGCAGTACTTC
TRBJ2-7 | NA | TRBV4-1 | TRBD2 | CASSQGLAGVYEQYF | TGCGCCAGCAGCCAGGGACTAGCGGGGGTGTACGAGCAGTACTTC
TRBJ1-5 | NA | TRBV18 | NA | CASSPNGTRFNQPQHF | TGTGCCAGCTCACCAAACGGGACTCGGTTCAATCAGCCCCAGCATTTT
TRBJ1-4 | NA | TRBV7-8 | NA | CASSLVFQGLKRGEKLFF | TGTGCCAGCAGCTTAGTCTTCCAGGGGCTAAAGCGGGGTGAAAAACTGTTTTTT
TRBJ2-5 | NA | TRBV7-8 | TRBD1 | CASSPLMGQGSRETQYF | TGTGCCAGCAGTCCCCTGATGGGACAGGGGAGCAGAGAGACCCAGTACTTC
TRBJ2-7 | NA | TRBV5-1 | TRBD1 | CASSLDRGEQYF | TGCGCCAGCAGCTTGGACAGGGGTGAGCAGTACTTC
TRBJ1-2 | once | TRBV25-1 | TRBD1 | CASSAGQGYGYTF | TGTGCCAGCAGTGCGGGACAGGGCTACGGCTACACCTTC
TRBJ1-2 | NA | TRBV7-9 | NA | CASSPTEPYGYTF | TGTGCCAGCAGCCCGACGGAGCCCTATGGCTACACCTTC
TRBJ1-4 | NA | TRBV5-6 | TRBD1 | CASTDRRDRGEKLFF | TGTGCCAGCACCGACCGTAGGGACAGAGGGGAAAAACTGTTTTTT
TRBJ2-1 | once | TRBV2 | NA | CASSESVYNEQLF | TGTGCCAGCAGTGAAAGCGTCTACAATGAGCAGCTCTTC
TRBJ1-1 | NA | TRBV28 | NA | CASSFFSRTEAFF | TGTGCCAGCAGTTTCTTCTCGCGGACTGAAGCTTTCTTT
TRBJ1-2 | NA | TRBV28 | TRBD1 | CASSSRNSGGYGYTF | TGTGCCAGCAGTTCACGCAATTCAGGGGGGTATGGCTACACCTTC
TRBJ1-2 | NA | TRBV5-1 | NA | CASSPAEGHYGYTF | TGCGCCAGCAGCCCGGCTGAGGGTCACTATGGCTACACCTTC
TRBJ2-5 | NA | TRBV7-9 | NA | CASSLRGLQETQYF | TGTGCCAGCAGCTTACGGGGTCTTCAAGAGACCCAGTACTTC
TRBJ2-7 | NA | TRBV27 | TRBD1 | CASSGTGDYEQYF | TGTGCCAGCAGCGGGACAGGGGACTACGAGCAGTACTTC